Sequencing of this TCR beta chain was carried out in a study of spatial heterogeneity in lung cancer. Trimming shortened V by 5 bases and J by 5 bases, and 4 bases separated the two germline ends. This CDR3 is 11 amino acids long. Germline V gene data show CDR1 as SNHLY and CDR2 as FYNNEI. TCRdb independently ran MiXCR on the 5' RACE reads; one entry per CDR3 protein. The sample lists some 96,000 distinct CDR3 sequences, 3.5% to 5% seen once, with 20% to 25% in the top ten. The sample holds many counts of this clonotype. As yet, its antigen is unknown. Time point: sample taken at primary tumor resection. Whole-study findings and limits: For expanded intratumoral alpha and beta TCRs, counts tracked tumor mutation counts.

The source material was lung tumor tissue, sampled at surgery. The source is a male donor with early-stage non-small cell lung cancer. The chain joins TRBV2 to TRBJ2-1; D is undetermined. Here the CDR3 DNA reads TGTGCCAGCAGTTTCCACAATGAGCAGTTCTTC. It yields the protein CASSFHNEQFF.